This TCR beta chain was obtained from a study of blood T cell repertoires in COVID-19 (dated by TCRdb to between 2020 and 2021). Background on the whole study: Samples from collaborators originated in the United States, Italy and Spain and spanned both the acute and convalescent phases of COVID-19. Samples were obtained from the ongoing ImmuneRACE study (first 160 participants) and from some 1,300 subjects provided by 6 global collaborators. The sample metadata nearly always contained a de-identified subject ID, COVID-19 status, age in years and sex. The repertoires were released in a freely available public database intended as a resource for research on the immune response to SARS-CoV-2. The material from the prospective study consisted of cDNA or gDNA derived from T cells, B-cell-depleted T cells, or PBMCs. Where available, HLA class I and class II types were taken from metadata supplied by the sample provider and were not determined by assay-based typing. Deeply sampled blood TCRbeta repertoires from subjects exposed to, actively infected with, or recovered from COVID-19 were included in the dataset.

The immunoSEQ Assay, a bias-controlled multiplex PCR, was used to amplify TCRbeta CDR3 regions from genomic DNA. On the study's bioinformatics: The number of nucleated cells in each sample was estimated from the amplification of reference gene primers within the assay. Sequence reads were collapsed and filtered to measure the absolute abundance of every unique TCRbeta CDR3 rearrangement. Productive Simpson clonality was computed per sample as the square root of Simpson's diversity index over productive rearrangements. TCRdb's version of the immuneACCESS table is confined to in-frame rearrangements and falls short of the full clone set. An unresolved V gene accounts for under half of the shortfall where checked; the remainder is of unknown origin. V, J and clone size are those of that table, while D and trimming were read from the DNA. This sample comprises roughly 190,000 clones, about 88% of them detected only once. About 4.5% of the sample is taken by the ten largest.

Study-wide findings and limitations: How much clinical and demographic metadata was included differed by source and by participant, and the metadata was provided uncurated.

V drops 5 bases and J drops 3 bases, leaving 10 bases in between. The germline V gene (reference sequence) sets CDR1 to LNHDA and CDR2 to SQIVND. The CDR3 measures 13 amino acids from cysteine to phenylalanine. Only the CDR3 region is kept as DNA, spanning 39 bases read in frame from base 1. Concerning this clone itself: Its antigen has not been determined. No qualities accompany the bases; no much larger clone lies one base away.

Each collaborating institution followed its own protocols to collect whole blood in K2EDTA tubes. For TCRbeta analysis, collaborators shipped samples as frozen whole blood, isolated PBMCs, or DNA extracted from either of those sample types. This TCR was recovered from a human donor in a cohort sampled during active COVID-19. Sequenced sample: peripheral blood. The sequence is built from TRBV19 and TRBJ1-1, with TRBD1 perhaps the D gene, on 5 matching bases. The DNA sequence is as follows: TGTGCCAGTAGTGAGATAGGGGACACTGAAGCTTTCTTT. Translated, this gives CASSEIGDTEAFF.